Included here is one T cell receptor beta chain sequence, with context. This entry belongs to a study of control samples from healthy donors and cancer patients. Clones were read by immunoSEQ multiplex PCR, and TCRdb kept only the in-frame ones, dropping some. Here the sample spans about 100,000 clones, about 90% being singletons. The CDR3 spans 16 residues. Germline V CDR1 and CDR2: MDHEN, SYDVKM. With 1 base clipped from V and 6 bases from J, the junction kept 7 bases outside the gene matches. The chain employs TRBV28 and TRBJ2-2; 8 bases fit TRBD2. The receptor was isolated from a woman aged 45 to 65 in good health. Input material: blood. CDR3 residues: CASSLLRTTSAGELFF. The CDR3 coding sequence is TGTGCCAGCAGTTTATTACGCACGACTAGCGCCGGGGAGCTGTTTTTT.